A selection of T cell receptor beta chains follows, all from one sample in a study of technical replicates of blood from several donors. Profiled with immunoSEQ multiplex PCR; TCRdb holds only in-frame clones, not every one. The sample yields more than 65,000 clones, roughly 92% seen once. Source material: T cells isolated from PBMCs. These receptors were taken from a human donor in good health. Each CDR3 is given with its conserved first and last residue. A D gene is named only where the DNA matches it firmly. Size values are once, few and many counts, or a class for expanded clones, and some rows have none.

size,D,J,length,V,DNA,CDR3
.,TRBD2,TRBJ2-1,14,TRBV7-9,TGTGCCAGCAGCTTAGTAGCGGGAGTAGTTGAGCAGTTCTTC,CASSLVAGVVEQFF
.,.,TRBJ2-3,14,TRBV5-1,TGCGCCAGCAGCCAGAGACAGTTACCAGATACGCAGTATTTT,CASSQRQLPDTQYF
.,.,TRBJ1-5,15,TRBV19,TGTGCCAGTAGTTTACGGGACACCTTGGATCAGCCCCAGCATTTT,CASSLRDTLDQPQHF
.,TRBD1,TRBJ2-1,15,TRBV19,TGTGCCAGTAGTACCGGGACAGGGATATACAATGAGCAGTTCTTC,CASSTGTGIYNEQFF
.,.,TRBJ1-3,11,TRBV6-5,TGTGCCAGCAGTGAGGGAAACACCATATATTTT,CASSEGNTIYF
.,.,TRBJ1-4,12,TRBV18,TGTGCCAGCTCACCCGAGGGTTTTAAACTGTTTTTT,CASSPEGFKLFF
.,.,TRBJ2-2,14,TRBV7-9,TGTGCCAGCAGCCCAAGCGGGAACACCGGGGAGCTGTTTTTT,CASSPSGNTGELFF
.,.,TRBJ2-7,17,TRBV7-9,TGTGCCAGCAGCTTAGGGTCCCCTAGGAACCCTTCCTACGAGCAGTACTTC,CASSLGSPRNPSYEQYF
.,TRBD2,TRBJ2-2,17,TRBV2,TGTGCCAGCAATAAACTAGCGTGGGGTAGGGACGCCGGGGAGCTGTTTTTT,CASNKLAWGRDAGELFF
.,.,TRBJ2-6,15,TRBV7-2,TGTGCCAGCAGCCCCACTTACTCTGGGGCCAACGTCCTGACTTTC,CASSPTYSGANVLTF
.,.,TRBJ2-3,16,TRBV18,TGTGCCAGCTCACCAACCTGGGACATGGCCACAGATACGCAGTATTTT,CASSPTWDMATDTQYF
once,TRBD1,TRBJ1-5,14,TRBV5-4,TGTGCCAGCAGCGACGGACAGGTCAATCAGCCCCAGCATTTT,CASSDGQVNQPQHF
.,.,TRBJ2-2,15,TRBV2,TGTGCCTCGAGCCCCTTCTCTAGAGGCACCGGGGAGCTGTTTTTT,CASSPFSRGTGELFF
.,TRBD2,TRBJ2-1,14,TRBV6-6,TGTGCCAGCAGTTACTCGGGGGGAGGGGACGAGCAGTTCTTC,CASSYSGGGDEQFF